This T cell receptor beta chain was identified during a study of early T cells in non-severe SARS-CoV-2 infection (dated by TCRdb to about 2021). Regarding the research as a whole: Bulk RNA from unsorted whole blood was used for TCR sequencing, so alpha and beta chains could not be paired.

What the authors observed across the whole study: VDJdb matching was skewed toward anti-spike CD8 responses, so virus-specific expansions were likely underestimated and private and CD4 specificities were missed.

The study was a case-control design nested within a healthcare worker cohort in London, UK, with weekly nasopharyngeal swab PCR tests and blood sampling. Healthcare workers were recruited during the week of the UK lockdown, between 23 and 31 March 2020, and followed weekly for up to about 15 weeks. With regard to this clonotype: Which antigen it targets is not known. Base qualities were left out, and no much larger clone turns up one base away.

The library was made by 5' RACE. The sequencing machine was a NextSeq 500. To correct for sequencing error and PCR bias, the TCR library protocol tagged individual cDNA molecules with unique molecular identifiers. Sequencing covered both TCR alpha and beta chains, and within each sample the abundances of alpha and beta sequences were tightly co-correlated. In the source study's methods: Decombinator V4 was used to annotate TCR sequences for V gene, J gene and CDR3. TCRs were defined as expanded if a significant change between any two time points was detected under a Poisson model with p below 0.0001. TCR abundances were normalised to the total number of TCRs sequenced per sample and were expressed as counts per million. MAIT TCRs were defined by TRAV1-2 paired with TRAJ12, TRAJ20 or TRAJ33, and iNKT TCRs by TRAV10 paired with TRAJ18. VDJdb, accessed on 1 November 2021, was searched for TCRs annotated for CMV, EBV and SARS-CoV-2, and TCRs annotated for more than one antigen were excluded. Using fastp at Q25 and MiXCR, TCRdb reprocessed the public reads and kept productive beta chains. Under each unique CDR3 protein, matching rows form one entry showing the most common genes and DNA. The V and J calls and clone size come from TCRdb's table, not from the authors' own analysis. The sample table contains tens of thousands of distinct CDR3 sequences; only one count was recorded for 10% to 15% of them. The ten top clones hold more than 3.5% of the sample.

The CDR3 spans 13 residues, from the cysteine through the phenylalanine. Only the CDR3 region is kept as DNA, spanning 39 bases read in frame from base 1. The germline ends are 9 bases apart after V is trimmed by 3 bases and J by 4 bases. This receptor chain uses TRBV12-3 or TRBV12-4 and TRBJ1-2; possibly the D gene is TRBD1, per 6 matching bases. The sample comprised whole blood. This receptor was taken from an adult who was a healthcare worker with PCR-confirmed SARS-CoV-2 infection or an uninfected control (not recorded which). The DNA reads as follows: TGTGCCAGCAGTTTCGGGGGGGCCTATGGCTACACCTTC. Its amino acids are CASSFGGAYGYTF.